Listed below are T cell receptor beta chains from one sample, sequenced in a study of blood T cell repertoires in COVID-19. Only in-frame clones appear in the TCRdb table, and some are missing; sequencing was by immunoSEQ multiplex PCR. Of around 700,000 clones in the sample, 90% were seen once. The sample taken for sequencing was peripheral blood. The origin of the receptors is a woman between 18 and 29 years old with acute or convalescent COVID-19. CDR3s include the opening cysteine and the closing phenylalanine or tryptophan. A D gene is named only where the DNA matches it firmly. For some rows the clone size is stated as once, few or many, or as a class when expanded; others skip it.

once,TRBJ1-2,NA,TRBV10-3,TGTGCCATCAGTGAGTTTGTCGGTTACTATGGCTACACCTTC,CAISEFVGYYGYTF
NA,TRBJ1-2,TRBD1,TRBV7-9,TGTGCCAGCAGCTGGGGACAGGCTTACTATGGCTACACCTTC,CASSWGQAYYGYTF
once,TRBJ1-1,NA,TRBV6-5,TGTGCCAGCGGACCACAGGGTGAAGCTTTCTTT,CASGPQGEAFF
NA,TRBJ1-1,NA,TRBV18,TGTGCCAGCACCGTTGACCCCATCCAGGTGGCTTTCTTT,CASTVDPIQVAFF
NA,TRBJ1-6,NA,TRBV6-5,TGTGCCAGCAGTTACTCGTTCAGGGTTAATTCACCCCTCCACTTT,CASSYSFRVNSPLHF
NA,TRBJ2-7,NA,TRBV9,TGTACCAGCAGCGGTACAGGTAACTCCTACGAGCAGTACTTC,CTSSGTGNSYEQYF
NA,TRBJ2-7,NA,TRBV9,TGTGCCAGCAGCCACCTTTTGGAGGGCTACGAGCAGTACTTC,CASSHLLEGYEQYF
NA,TRBJ1-2,NA,TRBV5-1,TGCGCCAGCAGCCTAGGGGCCTATGGCTACACCTTC,CASSLGAYGYTF
once,TRBJ1-2,NA,TRBV6-6,TGTGCCAGCAGTTACTCGGAGCGTGGCCTCGGGGGCTACACCTTC,CASSYSERGLGGYTF
NA,TRBJ2-2,TRBD2,TRBV2,TGTGTCAGACGGACTAGCGCACCCGGGGAGCTGTTTTTT,CVRRTSAPGELFF
NA,TRBJ2-2,NA,TRBV4-2,TGTGCCAGCAGCCAAACAACCACAGGGAACGGTCCCGGGGAGCTGTTTTTT,CASSQTTTGNGPGELFF
NA,TRBJ2-5,NA,TRBV15,TGTGCCACCAGCAGAGGGGGGCCCTGGACGGAACAAGAGACCCAGTACTTC,CATSRGGPWTEQETQYF
NA,TRBJ1-2,TRBD1,TRBV28,TGTGCCAGCAGCGGGACAGGGGGCTCAGTCTATGGCTACACCTTC,CASSGTGGSVYGYTF
NA,TRBJ1-1,NA,TRBV4-1,TGCGCCAGCAGGAACATACCGGGGAACACTGAAGCTTTCTTT,CASRNIPGNTEAFF
NA,TRBJ2-2,NA,TRBV9,TGTGCCAGCAGCGTACCAGCGGGGGAGCTGTTTTTT,CASSVPAGELFF
NA,TRBJ1-5,NA,TRBV4-3,TGCGCCAGCAGCCAAGATTACGAGGATCAGCCCCAGCATTTT,CASSQDYEDQPQHF
NA,TRBJ1-6,TRBD1,TRBV30,TGTGCCTGGACCGGGGCAGGGGGTTCACCCCTCCACTTT,CAWTGAGGSPLHF
few,TRBJ1-1,NA,TRBV6-4,TGTGCCAGCAGTGACTCGTCGGGGGGCTTCACTGAAGCTTTCTTT,CASSDSSGGFTEAFF
NA,TRBJ2-5,TRBD2,TRBV11-2,TGTGCCAGCAGCTTGGGGCTAGCGGGGATCCAAGAGACCCAGTACTTC,CASSLGLAGIQETQYF
NA,TRBJ2-3,TRBD1,TRBV6-4,TGTGCCAGCAGTCGGGACAGAAAAGATACGCAGTATTTT,CASSRDRKDTQYF
NA,TRBJ2-7,NA,TRBV7-9,TGTGCCAGCAGCTTGAGGCAGGGGAACATCGGCGAGCAGTACTTC,CASSLRQGNIGEQYF
NA,TRBJ2-1,TRBD1,TRBV7-3,TGTGCCAGCAGCTTCAGGGGGCGCGAGTTCTTC,CASSFRGREFF
NA,TRBJ1-6,TRBD1,TRBV9,TGTGCCAGCAGCGCCGGGACAGGGATGAGCAGCTCCTATAATTCACCCCTCCACTTT,CASSAGTGMSSSYNSPLHF
once,TRBJ1-2,NA,TRBV11-2,TGTGCCAGCGCTGCGGGGCTCGGTTGGATTTATGGCTACACCTTC,CASAAGLGWIYGYTF
NA,TRBJ1-6,NA,TRBV30,TGTGCCTGGAGTGTAGTGGACAGAAATTCACCCCTCCACTTT,CAWSVVDRNSPLHF
NA,TRBJ2-5,NA,TRBV4-2,TGTGCCAGCAGCCAAGACAGAGAGACCCAGTACTTC,CASSQDRETQYF
NA,TRBJ2-7,NA,TRBV11-1,TGTGCCAGCAGAGGAGGCCCTACCTACGAGCAGTACTTC,CASRGGPTYEQYF
NA,TRBJ1-5,NA,TRBV28,TGTGCCAGCAGTTTAATCGGGGCCCAGCATTTT,CASSLIGAQHF
NA,TRBJ2-7,NA,TRBV6-1,TGTGCCAGCAGTGAATATAGTTACCGCGAGCAGTACTTC,CASSEYSYREQYF
NA,TRBJ2-6,TRBD2,TRBV11-2,TGTGCCAGCAGCTTGGGCGGGGGGTTCTCTGGGGCCAACGTCCTGACTTTC,CASSLGGGFSGANVLTF
few,TRBJ1-1,NA,TRBV6-6,TGTGCCAGCAACAACGGCCCCGACAGGCCCACTGAAGCTTTCTTT,CASNNGPDRPTEAFF
NA,TRBJ2-7,NA,TRBV19,TGTGCCAGTAGTAACCCCCGCGGCCGTCTTGACTTC,CASSNPRGRLDF
NA,TRBJ2-1,NA,TRBV5-5,TGTGCCAGCAGCCAAGAAGGGAGTGGCTGGTACAATGAGCAGTTCTTC,CASSQEGSGWYNEQFF
NA,TRBJ2-5,TRBD1,TRBV30,TGTGCCTGGAGTGGGACAGGGGGGATGGAGACCCAGTACTTC,CAWSGTGGMETQYF
NA,TRBJ2-3,NA,TRBV9,TGTGCCAGCAGCGACCCGGACACTGCAAGCACAGATACGCAGTATTTT,CASSDPDTASTDTQYF
NA,TRBJ1-2,NA,TRBV6-5,TGTGCCAGCAGTTACAGGGGGAGTAACTATGGCTACACCTTC,CASSYRGSNYGYTF
NA,TRBJ1-3,NA,TRBV19,TGTGCCAGTAGTCCTACAGGGCCTGGAAACACCATATATTTT,CASSPTGPGNTIYF
NA,TRBJ2-2,TRBD1,TRBV19,TGTGCCAGTAGCCCTTGGCAGGGGGCCGGGGAGCTGTTTTTT,CASSPWQGAGELFF
NA,TRBJ1-6,TRBD1,TRBV7-9,TGTGCCAGCACCGCCGGACAGGGCGAGTCACCCCTCCACTTT,CASTAGQGESPLHF
NA,TRBJ1-1,NA,TRBV2,TGTGCCAGCAGGGGGCGGAACACTGAAGCTTTCTTT,CASRGRNTEAFF
NA,TRBJ1-1,TRBD1,TRBV6-5,TGTGCCAGCAGTTGGGACAGACAGAACACTGAAGCTTTCTTT,CASSWDRQNTEAFF
NA,TRBJ2-2,TRBD2,TRBV6-2/TRBV6-3,TGTGCCAGCAGTTACGTTCTAGCGGGGGGCACCGGGGAGCTGTTTTTT,CASSYVLAGGTGELFF
once,TRBJ2-7,TRBD2,TRBV9,TGTGCCAGCAGCCCCGAGGGAGGGGATGTCCACGAGCAGTACTTC,CASSPEGGDVHEQYF
NA,TRBJ1-2,TRBD1,TRBV7-2,TGTGCCAGCAGCCCTAGACAGGGGGCGGGCTATGGCTACACCTTC,CASSPRQGAGYGYTF
once,TRBJ2-1,TRBD2,TRBV3-1/TRBV3-2,TGTGCCAGCAGCCAAGACCCGCCTAGCGGGGGGGCGGACAATGAGCAGTTCTTC,CASSQDPPSGGADNEQFF
NA,TRBJ1-6,TRBD1,TRBV19,TGTGCCAGTAGTATAGGAGACAGGGAGTATTCACCCCTCCACTTT,CASSIGDREYSPLHF
NA,TRBJ2-7,NA,TRBV27,TGTGCCAGCAGTTTATCGGGGGGCTCCTACGAGCAGTACTTC,CASSLSGGSYEQYF
NA,TRBJ2-3,NA,TRBV6-4,TGTGCCAGCAGTGCCAGGGAGGGCACAGATACGCAGTATTTT,CASSAREGTDTQYF
NA,TRBJ2-7,TRBD1,TRBV5-5,TGTGCCAGCAGCCAAACAGGGGACAGGGGCTACGAGCAGTACTTC,CASSQTGDRGYEQYF